The 21 T cell receptor beta chains presented below share a single source sample, sequenced in a study of blood T cell repertoires in COVID-19. The protocol was immunoSEQ multiplex PCR, while the TCRdb copy is restricted to in-frame clones and leaves out a portion. The sample holds tens of thousands of clones, approximately 80% seen once. The specimen sequenced was peripheral blood. These receptors all stem from a young man with COVID-19, enrolled during active disease.

The genes are TRBV3-1 (or the pseudogene TRBV3-2) and TRBJ1-6; no clear D. CDR1 is LGHDT, CDR2 YNNKEL, per germline (reference sequence). The CDR3 has 14 amino acids. V dropped 2 bases and J dropped 8 bases, with 10 bases sitting between them. Written as DNA, the CDR3 is TGTGCCAGCAGCCAAAGGTTCGGGGATTCACCCCTCCACTTT. Protein: CASSQRFGDSPLHF.

The chain joins TRBV18 to TRBJ1-6; D ambiguous. Germline CDR1 is KGHSH and CDR2 is LQKENI. CDR3 length equals 15 residues. V was clipped by 3 bases and J by 9 bases, with 15 bases between them. CDR3: CASSPEKTAGSPLHF. The CDR3, as DNA: TGTGCCAGCTCACCCGAGAAAACCGCGGGTTCACCCCTCCACTTT.

For the CDR3, the DNA is TGTGCCAGCAACCGGGGGGGGACTTACACTGAAGCTTTCTTT. Residues: CASNRGGTYTEAFF. The rearrangement joins TRBV25-1 to TRBJ1-1; tentatively, D is TRBD1 (5 bases). The length of the CDR3 is 14 residues. V was cut by 7 bases and J by 3 bases, with 15 bases left in between. Germline CDR1 is MGHDK and CDR2 is SYGVNS.

This chain joins TRBV5-5 and TRBJ1-2; no clear D. Germline CDR1 and CDR2: SGHKS and YYEKEE (reference sequence). Between the trimmed V and J ends, which lost 0 bases and 3 bases, there was a span of 15 bases. This CDR3 is built from 16 residues. The CDR3 sequence: CASSLGPHVTDYGYTF. The DNA for the CDR3 is TGTGCCAGCAGCTTGGGGCCTCACGTAACCGACTATGGCTACACCTTC.

There are a few counts of this clone. The chain is built from TRBV10-3 and TRBJ2-1; 7 positions agree with TRBD1. The CDR3 totals 15 residues. Trimming at V came to 3 bases and at J to 5 bases, leaving 7 bases not matched to a gene. Germline lookup yields CDR1 ENHRY and CDR2 SYGVKD. The CDR3 region is CAISEMGQLNNEQFF. The CDR3 DNA reads TGTGCCATCAGTGAAATGGGACAGCTTAACAATGAGCAGTTCTTC.

The chain joins TRBV18 to TRBJ2-1, with D perhaps matching TRBD1 (6 bases). The CDR3 is made up of 15 amino acids. The V gene lost 2 bases and the J gene lost 5 bases, with 13 bases spanning the gap. CDR1 and CDR2 from the germline V gene are KGHSH and LQKENI. The DNA of the CDR3 is TGTGCCAGCTCACCATCTAATCAGGGGCACAATGAGCAGTTCTTC. This translates into CASSPSNQGHNEQFF.

The CDR3 region has the DNA TGTGCCAGCAGCCAACTAGCGGGAGAGACCCAGTACTTC. Its protein is CASSQLAGETQYF. This chain links TRBV7-2 with TRBJ2-5, with 9 bases lining up with TRBD2. Germline assignment: CDR1 SGHTA and CDR2 FQGNSA. V shed 5 bases, J shed 4 bases, and the junction held 2 bases outside the gene matches. There are 13 residues in the CDR3.

This clone was observed once. V usage is TRBV7-2 and J usage is TRBJ2-3, with a possible D match to TRBD1 (5 bases). CDR3 length: 15 amino acids. Germline CDR1 is SGHTA and CDR2 is FQGNSA. V lost 5 bases to trimming and J lost 1 base, with 13 bases between them. CDR3 nucleotide sequence: TGTGCCAGCAGCGTGCAGGGAAGCGGCACAGATACGCAGTATTTT. Protein product: CASSVQGSGTDTQYF.

The chain has TRBV6-1 and TRBJ2-5, with D possibly matching TRBD1 (5 bases). V was cut by 1 base and J by 5 bases, with 14 bases left in between. CDR3 length: 15 amino acids. Germline CDR1 reads MNHNS; CDR2 reads SASEGT. The CDR3 DNA reads TGTGCCAGCAGTGAAGAATGGGGCGAGCCGGAGACCCAGTACTTC. This gives the protein CASSEEWGEPETQYF.

V is TRBV20-1 and J is TRBJ2-5, with no clear D. This CDR3 is built from 10 residues. The V gene lost 5 bases and the J gene lost 2 bases, with 3 bases spanning the gap. The germline V gene has CDR1 DFQATT and CDR2 SNEGSKA (reference sequence). The CDR3 DNA reads as TGCAGTGCTCTGCAAGAGACCCAGTACTTC. This translates into CSALQETQYF.

CDR3 DNA: TGTGCCAGCAGTCCCTTGGGAACCAGGGTGAACACTGAAGCTTTCTTT. Residues: CASSPLGTRVNTEAFF. The chain combines TRBV27 with TRBJ1-1, with a weak D call TRBD1 (5 bases). V was trimmed by 5 bases and J by 0 bases, leaving 16 bases between them. The CDR3 is made up of 16 amino acids. Germline V CDR1 and CDR2: MNHEY, SMNVEV (reference sequence).

This chain links TRBV6-2 or TRBV6-3 with TRBJ1-2, with TRBD1 matching over 7 bases. Germline assignment: CDR1 MNHEY and CDR2 SVGEGT. CDR3 length: 14 amino acids. J gave up 10 bases and V 2 bases, and 10 bases lay outside the gene matches. CDR3 in amino acids: CASSYAGDRGDYTF. CDR3 DNA: TGTGCCAGCAGTTACGCCGGGGACAGAGGGGACTACACCTTC.

Concerning this clone: At one of its ends the junction is not consistent with the germline gene, which may arise from a read error. Other DNA sequences within the sample encode an identical CDR3. This chain links TRBV7-8 with TRBJ2-7; TRBD1 matches at 8 bases. The CDR3 spans 15 residues. Germline V gene data show CDR1 as SGHVS and CDR2 as FQNEAQ. CDR3 protein: CASSPIRDRKEGEYF. The CDR3 nucleotides are TGCGCCAGCAGCCCTATCCGGGACAGGAAAGAAGGCGAGTACTTC.

The V gene is TRBV3-1 (or the pseudogene TRBV3-2), the J gene TRBJ2-3; the match to TRBD2 covers 12 bases. The germline V gene has CDR1 LGHDT and CDR2 YNNKEL (reference sequence). There are 18 residues in the CDR3. V lost 6 bases, J lost 4 bases, and 14 bases stayed unmatched. CDR3 sequence: CASSLTSGRLQEPDTQYF. Written as DNA, the CDR3 is TGTGCCAGCAGTCTCACTAGCGGGAGGTTACAGGAGCCAGATACGCAGTATTTT.

The gene calls are TRBV27 and TRBJ2-1; 9 bases match TRBD2. The V segment lost 1 base and the J segment 5 bases; nucleotides outside the gene matches: 3. Germline CDR1 is MNHEY and CDR2 is SMNVEV (reference sequence). The CDR3 runs to 15 residues. This CDR3 is CASSLWVAGDNEQFF. DNA of the CDR3: TGTGCCAGCAGTTTATGGGTAGCGGGGGACAATGAGCAGTTCTTC.

The rearrangement links TRBV27 to TRBJ1-5; TRBD1 aligns across 8 bases. J was trimmed by 5 bases and V by 5 bases; bases with no gene match: 8. In germline, CDR1 is MNHEY, CDR2 SMNVEV (reference sequence). CDR3 length: 15 residues. The CDR3 spells CASSPRTGSDQPQHF. CDR3 sequence (DNA): TGTGCCAGCAGTCCAAGGACAGGGTCCGATCAGCCCCAGCATTTT.

The V call is TRBV27, the J call TRBJ1-2, with 10 positions matching TRBD1. The J segment lost 0 bases and the V segment lost 5 bases, leaving 6 bases of the junction unmatched. Germline assignment: CDR1 MNHEY and CDR2 SMNVEV (reference sequence). This CDR3 spans 16 amino acids. The CDR3 is CASSPGQGTANYGYTF. The CDR3 DNA sequence: TGTGCCAGCAGTCCGGGACAGGGGACAGCTAACTATGGCTACACCTTC.

The rearrangement joins TRBV19 to TRBJ1-1, with a tentative D call TRBD1 (5 bases). The CDR3 loop spans 13 amino acids. CDR1 is LNHDA, CDR2 SQIVND, per germline (reference sequence). V lost 7 bases, J lost 6 bases, and 15 bases lay in between. CDR3 nucleotide sequence: TGTGCCAGTATGCAGGGTCGGGGGGCTGAAGCTTTCTTT. Translated: CASMQGRGAEAFF.

This chain connects TRBV4-1 to TRBJ2-3; D possibly corresponds to TRBD1 (6 bases). The germline V and J ends were trimmed by 4 bases and 2 bases, with 19 bases remaining between them. In germline, CDR1 is MGHRA, CDR2 YSYEKL. The CDR3 has 17 residues. DNA of the CDR3: TGCGCCAGCAGCCCCTTCTTTAGGGGGTCGAACACAGATACGCAGTATTTT. It specifies CASSPFFRGSNTDTQYF.

The chain combines TRBV27 with TRBJ1-4, with 7 bases lining up with TRBD1. From germline, CDR1 is MNHEY and CDR2 SMNVEV (reference sequence). The CDR3 length is 16 residues. After removal of 5 bases from V and 5 bases from J, the junction contained 11 bases not matched to a gene. CDR3 in amino acids: CASSDHPRGTNEKLFF. The CDR3 DNA reads TGTGCCAGCAGTGACCACCCCAGGGGGACCAATGAAAAACTGTTTTTT.

This clone has a handful of counts. The chain links TRBV4-3 to TRBJ2-7; 10 nucleotides agree with TRBD1. Germline assignment: CDR1 LGHNA and CDR2 YSLEER. The CDR3 consists of 15 residues. Losses at the gene ends were 4 bases for V and 4 bases for J; bases not matched to a gene: 7. CDR3 loop: CASSLGTGARYEQYF. The CDR3 DNA sequence: TGCGCCAGCAGCCTAGGGACAGGGGCCAGGTACGAGCAGTACTTC.